This T cell receptor beta chain originates from a study of CD8 T cells in ankylosing spondylitis. Regarding the study as a whole: Clones tied to disease were said to be significantly enriched in matched ankylosing spondylitis synovial fluid.

TCRdb passed the 5' RACE reads through MiXCR, listing each CDR3 protein once. The repertoire consists of 200,000 to 250,000 distinct CDR3 sequences, with 8.2% occurring once and the leading ten covering 4% to 5%. This clonotype has ten or more counts. The antigen remains unidentified. The V and J ends lost 5 bases and 5 bases, in that order; junction bases with no gene match: 7. The germline gives CDR1 SGHRS, CDR2 YFSETQ. The CDR3 runs 13 residues. This chain uses TRBV5-1 with TRBJ2-7; 7 nucleotides agree with TRBD1. Sequences were obtained from blood, either unsorted or a sorted T cell fraction (not recorded which). The TCR comes from a female donor with ankylosing spondylitis or in good health (not recorded which). CDR3 sequence: CASSGQGVNEQYF. CDR3 DNA sequence: TGCGCCAGCAGTGGGCAGGGGGTGAACGAGCAGTACTTC.